These T cell receptor beta chains were read from a single sample in a study of cytomegalovirus exposure and HLA in healthy donors. The method was immunoSEQ multiplex PCR; TCRdb's version includes in-frame clones alone and lacks a portion of them. The sample includes some 150,000 clones, around three quarters of them seen just once. The material sequenced was PBMCs. The receptors stem from a woman aged 25 to 39 in good health and CMV-seronegative. CDR3s include the opening cysteine and the closing phenylalanine or tryptophan. D genes are given only for firm matches. Some rows mark clone size as missing; the rest say once, few, many or name a class of expanded clone.

NA	TRBV30	TRBJ1-5	TRBD1	CAWSVTGGTFNQPQHF	TGTGCCTGGAGTGTGACAGGGGGCACCTTTAATCAGCCCCAGCATTTT
NA	TRBV7-3	TRBJ2-2	NA	CASSLQGPGMHTGAGELFF	TGTGCCAGCAGCCTCCAAGGCCCAGGGATGCACACGGGAGCCGGGGAGCTGTTTTTT
few	TRBV28	TRBJ1-6	NA	CASSLEVTTNSPLHF	TGTGCCAGCAGTTTAGAGGTGACGACCAATTCACCCCTCCACTTT
few	TRBV5-6	TRBJ1-2	NA	CASSLNPGDYGYTF	TGTGCCAGCAGCTTGAACCCGGGAGATTATGGCTACACCTTC
NA	TRBV7-9	TRBJ2-1	TRBD1	CASSLQGAPMGEQFF	TGTGCCAGCAGCTTACAGGGGGCCCCAATGGGGGAGCAGTTCTTC
NA	TRBV5-1	TRBJ2-7	TRBD1	CASSITTGNIPYEQYF	TGCGCCAGCAGCATTACGACAGGGAATATACCCTACGAGCAGTACTTC
NA	TRBV6-1	TRBJ2-6	TRBD2	CASSEEGGLAGDGANVLTF	TGTGCCAGCAGTGAAGAAGGGGGACTAGCGGGAGACGGGGCCAACGTCCTGACTTTC
NA	TRBV14	TRBJ2-7	NA	CASSQRRGTRHSYEQYF	TGTGCCAGCAGCCAAAGAAGAGGGACACGCCACTCCTACGAGCAGTACTTC
NA	TRBV5-4	TRBJ2-1	TRBD2	CASSQGLAELNEQFF	TGTGCCAGCAGCCAGGGACTAGCGGAATTGAATGAGCAGTTCTTC
NA	TRBV27	TRBJ2-7	NA	CASSVRGGEQYF	TGTGCCAGCAGTGTTAGGGGCGGCGAGCAGTACTTC
NA	TRBV5-6	TRBJ2-3	NA	CASSASGAYTDTQYF	TGTGCCAGCAGCGCAAGCGGAGCCTACACAGATACGCAGTATTTT
NA	TRBV5-4	TRBJ2-7	TRBD2	CASSFSSGSVEQYF	TGTGCCAGCAGCTTCAGTAGCGGGAGTGTGGAGCAGTACTTC
once	TRBV6-6	TRBJ2-2	TRBD1	CASSNDRVKSTGELFF	TGTGCCAGCAGTAACGACAGGGTGAAAAGCACCGGGGAGCTGTTTTTT
NA	TRBV30	TRBJ1-2	NA	CAWSLGGWSGYTF	TGTGCCTGGAGTCTAGGGGGATGGAGCGGCTACACCTTC
once	TRBV7-3	TRBJ1-1	NA	CASSLSLVRVLNTEAFF	TGTGCCAGCAGCTTAAGCTTAGTACGGGTCCTGAACACTGAAGCTTTCTTT
NA	TRBV11-3	TRBJ1-1	NA	CASTKEQGEGTEAFF	TGTGCCAGCACCAAAGAACAGGGAGAGGGCACTGAAGCTTTCTTT
NA	TRBV27	TRBJ2-7	NA	CASSDDRFAYEQYF	TGTGCCAGCAGTGACGACAGGTTTGCTTACGAGCAGTACTTC
NA	TRBV7-3	TRBJ2-4	TRBD1	CASSSTGGGIQYF	TGTGCCAGCAGCTCGACAGGGGGCGGCATTCAGTACTTC
NA	TRBV4-1	TRBJ2-1	TRBD1	CASSQFNGTVWAQFF	TGCGCCAGCAGCCAATTCAACGGGACAGTATGGGCGCAGTTCTTC
NA	TRBV30	TRBJ2-7	NA	CAWSLEGGYEQYF	TGTGCCTGGAGTCTGGAGGGTGGCTACGAGCAGTACTTC
NA	TRBV4-3	TRBJ1-2	NA	CASSSQAGGYTF	TGCGCCAGCAGTTCTCAAGCGGGAGGCTACACCTTC
NA	TRBV4-2	TRBJ2-1	NA	CASSQDRENNEQFF	TGTGCCAGCAGCCAAGATAGGGAGAACAATGAGCAGTTCTTC
NA	TRBV4-1	TRBJ1-4	NA	CASSLSTGNREKLFF	TGCGCCAGCAGCCTAAGTACAGGGAATAGGGAAAAACTGTTTTTT
few	TRBV30	TRBJ2-7	NA	CAWSIGGPSTYEQYF	TGTGCCTGGAGTATCGGGGGGCCTTCAACCTACGAGCAGTACTTC
NA	TRBV7-2	TRBJ2-1	TRBD1	CASSLGGQDLSNEQFF	TGTGCCAGCAGCTTAGGGGGACAGGACCTTAGCAATGAGCAGTTCTTC
NA	TRBV6-5	TRBJ1-1	NA	CASRLTDRGSTEAFF	TGTGCCAGCAGATTAACCGATCGGGGGAGCACTGAAGCTTTCTTT
many	TRBV30	TRBJ1-6	TRBD1	CAWSAGQGWSPLHF	TGTGCCTGGAGTGCGGGACAGGGATGGTCACCCCTCCACTTT
NA	TRBV7-9	TRBJ1-2	TRBD1	CASSLTGVNPYGYTF	TGTGCCAGCAGCTTAACAGGGGTCAATCCCTATGGCTACACCTTC
few	TRBV7-3	TRBJ2-2	TRBD2	CASSPGLVTGELFF	TGTGCCAGCAGCCCGGGACTAGTCACCGGGGAGCTGTTTTTT
few	TRBV28	TRBJ1-3	NA	CASSFIGDRNTIYF	TGTGCCAGCAGTTTTATCGGTGATAGAAACACCATATATTTT
NA	TRBV4-1	TRBJ2-7	NA	CASSPDTSYEQYF	TGCGCCAGCAGCCCCGACACCTCCTACGAGCAGTACTTC
NA	TRBV5-1	TRBJ2-7	TRBD1	CASSLGSGQGYEQYF	TGCGCCAGCAGCTTGGGGTCGGGACAGGGCTACGAGCAGTACTTC
NA	TRBV19	TRBJ2-7	NA	CASSTSAGYEQYF	TGTGCCAGTAGTACCTCCGCGGGCTACGAGCAGTACTTC
NA	TRBV27	TRBJ2-3	NA	CASSQQGITDTQYF	TGTGCCAGCAGCCAACAGGGTATCACAGATACGCAGTATTTT
NA	TRBV29-1	TRBJ2-1	TRBD1	CSASGTGGNNEQFF	TGCAGCGCTAGTGGGACAGGGGGTAACAATGAGCAGTTCTTC
once	TRBV5-6	TRBJ1-2	NA	CASSLAPETIYGYTF	TGTGCCAGCAGCTTGGCCCCAGAAACCATCTATGGCTACACCTTC
NA	TRBV7-6	TRBJ1-1	TRBD1	CASSLSTGGPTEAFF	TGTGCCAGCAGCCTGTCTACAGGGGGTCCCACTGAAGCTTTCTTT
NA	TRBV27	TRBJ2-7	TRBD1	CASSMEPGQGYEQYF	TGTGCCAGCAGTATGGAACCGGGACAGGGCTACGAGCAGTACTTC
NA	TRBV30	TRBJ2-6	NA	CAWDISGANVLTF	TGTGCCTGGGACATCTCTGGGGCCAACGTCCTGACTTTC
NA	TRBV7-3	TRBJ1-1	NA	CASSLGDRRNTEAFF	TGTGCCAGCAGCTTAGGTGACAGGAGGAACACTGAAGCTTTCTTT
few	TRBV5-1	TRBJ2-7	NA	CASSFPSARDREAGEGNEQYF	TGCGCCAGCAGCTTTCCTTCCGCGAGGGACAGGGAAGCGGGAGAGGGGAACGAGCAGTACTTC
once	TRBV13	TRBJ1-2	NA	CASIKRRGSDLYGYTF	TGTGCCAGCATCAAACGAAGAGGTAGCGACCTTTATGGCTACACCTTC
NA	TRBV7-9	TRBJ2-7	TRBD1	CASSPDRGEQYF	TGTGCCAGCAGCCCGGACAGGGGCGAGCAGTACTTC
NA	TRBV5-1	TRBJ1-1	NA	CASSPQTGVRTEAFF	TGCGCCAGCAGCCCCCAGACGGGGGTACGCACTGAAGCTTTCTTT
NA	TRBV27	TRBJ2-7	NA	CASSLGQTYEQYF	TGTGCCAGCAGTTTAGGACAGACCTACGAGCAGTACTTC
NA	TRBV5-4	TRBJ2-7	NA	CASSREAEQYF	TGTGCCAGCAGCCGGGAAGCCGAGCAGTACTTC
NA	TRBV9	TRBJ2-2	NA	CASSARGQNGELFF	TGTGCCAGCAGTGCTAGGGGTCAGAACGGGGAGCTGTTTTTT
NA	TRBV2	TRBJ1-2	NA	CASSEVRDGYTF	TGTGCCAGCAGTGAAGTGCGGGATGGCTACACCTTC
NA	TRBV4-1	TRBJ2-4	TRBD2	CASSREGLALENIQYF	TGCGCCAGCAGCCGAGAGGGACTAGCGCTGGAAAACATTCAGTACTTC
few	TRBV19	TRBJ1-5	TRBD1	CASSSGTGKGSNQPQHF	TGTGCCAGTAGTAGCGGGACAGGGAAGGGTAGCAATCAGCCCCAGCATTTT
NA	TRBV30	TRBJ1-2	NA	CAWSKGGTYGYTF	TGTGCCTGGAGTAAGGGGGGGACTTATGGCTACACCTTC
NA	TRBV27	TRBJ2-7	TRBD2	CASSLSSGRVYEQYF	TGTGCCAGCAGTTTATCGAGCGGGAGGGTTTACGAGCAGTACTTC
NA	TRBV4-1	TRBJ1-5	NA	CASRPGATSNQPQHF	TGCGCCAGTAGACCGGGAGCCACTAGCAATCAGCCCCAGCATTTT
NA	TRBV5-1	TRBJ1-2	NA	CASSFSGEGYTF	TGCGCCAGCAGCTTTTCAGGGGAAGGCTACACCTTC
NA	TRBV7-9	TRBJ1-1	NA	CASSRGQPEAFF	TGTGCCAGCAGCCGAGGACAGCCCGAAGCTTTCTTT
NA	TRBV5-5	TRBJ1-5	NA	CASSLWESNQPQHF	TGTGCCAGCAGCTTGTGGGAGAGCAATCAGCCCCAGCATTTT
NA	TRBV19	TRBJ1-5	TRBD1	CASSRDRFNQPQHF	TGTGCCAGTAGTCGGGACAGGTTTAATCAGCCCCAGCATTTT
once	TRBV7-2	TRBJ2-7	TRBD2	CASSFRGRGYEQYF	TGTGCCAGCAGCTTTCGCGGGAGGGGCTACGAGCAGTACTTC
few	TRBV11-2	TRBJ1-1	TRBD1	CASSLLGQGAGTEAFF	TGTGCCAGCAGCTTACTGGGACAGGGGGCGGGGACTGAAGCTTTCTTT
NA	TRBV19	TRBJ1-5	NA	CASSTQGYSNQPQHF	TGTGCCAGTAGCACTCAGGGATATAGCAATCAGCCCCAGCATTTT